The 5 T cell receptor beta chains given below trace back to one sample, sequenced in a study of blood T cell repertoires in COVID-19. Some clones are missing from TCRdb's copy, which holds only in-frame ones; the method was immunoSEQ multiplex PCR. The data hold some 270,000 clones, with about 89% observed a single time. The material sequenced was peripheral blood. The receptors derive from a man between 40 and 49 years old with active or convalescent COVID-19.

The DNA for the CDR3 is TGTGCCAGCAGCTTAAGTGCAGGGGTTGGCAATGAGCAGTTCTTC. It yields the protein CASSLSAGVGNEQFF. The chain has TRBV5-5 and TRBJ2-1; possible D gene TRBD1, 6 bases. V lost 2 bases, J lost 6 bases, and 15 bases lay in between. CDR1 is SGHKS and CDR2 is YYEKEE in the germline V gene (reference sequence). There are 15 residues in the CDR3.

The chain carries TRBV19 and TRBJ2-1; 9 bases match TRBD1. The length of the CDR3 is 18 residues. Trimming at V came to 3 bases and at J to 0 bases, leaving 9 bases not matched to a gene. The germline V gene has CDR1 LNHDA and CDR2 SQIVND (reference sequence). CDR3 sequence: CASSIWTGAQGSYNEQFF. DNA of the CDR3: TGTGCCAGTAGTATCTGGACAGGGGCGCAGGGCTCCTACAATGAGCAGTTCTTC.

The CDR3 here is CASSEGVDRVRAEQYF. CDR3 DNA sequence: TGTGCCAGCAGTGAAGGTGTCGACAGGGTTAGGGCCGAGCAGTACTTC. The rearrangement links TRBV6-1 to TRBJ2-7; 7 bases match TRBD1. This CDR3 is built from 16 residues. Germline CDR1 MNHNS, CDR2 SASEGT. V lost 1 base and J lost 6; bases outside the gene matches: 12.

A few counts support this clone. The chain recombines TRBV7-2 with TRBJ1-5; no firm D call. This CDR3 is built from 15 residues. V was shortened by 2 bases and J by 7 bases, with 15 bases between the two germline ends. Germline CDR1 reads SGHTA; CDR2 reads FQGNSA. The chain's CDR3 is CASSLSPSGYQPQHF. The CDR3 nucleotides read TGTGCCAGCAGCTTATCCCCCTCGGGATACCAGCCCCAGCATTTT.

The CDR3 DNA follows: TGCGCCAGCAGTCCGAGGACAGGGGATGACTCTGGAAACACCATATATTTT. Protein: CASSPRTGDDSGNTIYF. V and J are TRBV10-2 and TRBJ1-3; 9 bases agree with TRBD1. Germline CDR1 reads WSHSY; CDR2 reads SAAADI. The V segment lost 5 bases and the J segment 0 bases; nucleotides outside the gene matches: 8. This CDR3 has 17 residues.